The T cell receptor beta chain described here comes from a study of T cells after yellow fever vaccination (dated by TCRdb to the late 2010s). In the study overall: The SMART-Seq v4 Ultra Low Input RNA kit was used to prepare libraries from fractions with low cell numbers. To follow T-cell clones before and after primary and booster YFV17D yellow fever vaccination, bulk TCR alpha and beta repertoires were sequenced over time. Two healthy male donors, one aged 18 to 30 and one aged 30 to 40 years, were included in the cohort. Blood was collected at multiple timepoints before and after primary and secondary immunization, and bulk PBMC replicates and cell subsets were isolated. The study at large found these results: FACS-sorted repertoires could contain abundant contaminating clonotypes from the bulk population, so computational filtering was required. The secondary T-cell response was found to be weaker but faster than the primary response, with a peak reached on day 5 rather than on day 15. Only a couple of donors were included in the study, so the extent to which the findings can be generalized is limited. After the booster, most clones that had expanded after primary vaccination were detected again (over 95% of CD4 and around 88% of CD8), suggesting broad maintenance of memory. A small share of clonotypes was detected in both CD4 and CD8 compartments, with the overlap likely arising from convergent recombination.

This clonotype was recorded a few times. Its binding antigen is unknown. No clone much larger than this one lies a single base away; base qualities are absent. The junction shows trimming of 0 bases on V and 4 bases on J, plus 14 bases between the germline ends. The germline V gene supplies CDR1 SGDLS and CDR2 YYNGEE. Taken from cysteine to phenylalanine, the CDR3 has 15 residues. The DNA shown is the 45-base CDR3, in frame from base 1. This sample's treatment or condition label indicates: live attenuated yellow fever vaccine strain. Two biological replicates of bulk PBMCs were collected at each blood-draw timepoint. PBMCs were isolated from peripheral blood using a standard Ficoll-Paque protocol. TriZol was used to extract RNA from bulk PBMCs, CD4 and CD8 fractions, and dextramer-positive and dextramer-negative fractions. Synthesis of TCR cDNA relied on 5'RACE template switching, a step that introduced a universal primer site along with unique molecular identifiers. Priming of cDNA synthesis was performed from both the TCR alpha and TCR beta constant segments. Library amplification used two PCR steps, and the second PCR step added sample barcodes and sequencing adapters. Sequencing of the libraries was done on either Illumina HiSeq 2500 (2x100 bp) or NovaSeq (2x150 bp). The paper's processing steps were these. MIGEC was used to demultiplex reads and collapse the reads into UMI consensus sequences, and MiXCR was used for V(D)J alignment. Vaccine-responding clonotypes were defined with edgeR using replicate PBMC samples, requiring FDR below 0.01 and a log2 fold change above 5 up to day 15. Each bulk clonotype received a CD4 or CD8 identity based on whether the sequenced CD4 or CD8 repertoire contained that clonotype at higher abundance. Through fastp at Q25 and MiXCR, TCRdb rebuilt clones from the public reads, retaining in-frame beta chains. Rows merge per CDR3 protein into single entries with the most common DNA and genes. TCRdb's processing, not the authors', yielded these V and J calls. This sample gives approximately 510,000 distinct CDR3 sequences in total; roughly a fifth of them show up just once. About 16% of the sample comes from the top ten.

Sequences were derived from PBMCs, sampled roughly 23 days after the first yellow fever vaccination. This TCR came from a man younger than 35 who received the YFV17D yellow fever vaccine. This chain joins TRBV9 to TRBJ2-7, with no confidently assigned D gene. The bases read TGTGCCAGCAGCGTAGTTCCCGGACCCAAGTACGAGCAGTACTTC. The encoded protein is CASSVVPGPKYEQYF.